This T cell receptor (beta chain) was recorded in a study of T cells after yellow fever vaccination. Study-level background: Fractions of low cell number were prepared using SMART-Seq v4 Ultra Low Input.

This clonotype showed up many times. TCRdb reprocessed the 5' RACE reads with MiXCR, giving one entry per CDR3 protein. This table has around 230,000 distinct CDR3 sequences, 6% to 8% appearing once. V was cut by 4 bases and J by 4 bases, with 10 bases left in between. CDR3 length: 13 amino acids. From germline, CDR1 is SQVTM and CDR2 ANQGSEA. The source is a man younger than 45 who received the YFV17D yellow fever vaccine. This chain links TRBV29-1 with TRBJ1-4, with D perhaps TRBD1 (6 bases). Sequences were derived from CD4+ T cells sorted from PBMCs, sampled on the day of the yellow fever booster vaccination. The CDR3, as DNA: TGCAGCGTTGCAGGGGCCCTTAATGAAAAACTGTTTTTT. This codes for CSVAGALNEKLFF.